One sample yielded the 8 T cell receptor beta chains listed below, sequenced in a study of blood T cells in healthy people across ages. A J-beta primer mix and a sample-barcoded 5' primer were used in a second PCR of roughly 7 to 12 cycles. Each CDR3 protein is one row after TCRdb ran MiXCR on the 5' RACE reads. The sample lists roughly 800,000 distinct CDR3 sequences, roughly 26% seen once, with less than 3.5% in the top ten. The sample was also reused in another study, on T cells of mothers and their children.

The specimen was blood. The receptors originated from a boy aged 5-17 years in good health.

There are a few counts of this clonotype. Here the CDR3 DNA reads TGTGCCACCAGCGTAGAACAGGGGGCAGCCTACGAGCAGTACTTC. This sequence encodes CATSVEQGAAYEQYF. This chain uses TRBV15 with TRBJ2-7; 9 bases are shared with TRBD1. The germline V gene encodes CDR1 LNHNV and CDR2 YYDKDF (reference sequence). The CDR3 length is 15 residues. J lost 2 bases, V lost 5 bases, and 7 bases had no gene match. Full variable domain (rest looked up from reference TRBV15 and TRBJ2-7): DAMVIQNPRYQVTQFGKPVTLSCSQTLNHNVMYWYQQKSSQAPKLLFHYYDKDFNNEADTPDNFQSRRPNTSFCFLDIRSPGLGDTAMYLCATSVEQGAAYEQYFGPGTRLTVT.

As to this clonotype: The CDR3 ends on some other residue instead of the conserved phenylalanine or tryptophan, so this is likely a read error. The chain carries TRBV5-4 and TRBJ1-1; D unclear. Germline V gene lookup returns CDR1 SGHNT and CDR2 YYREEE (reference sequence). The length of the CDR3 is 13 residues. The CDR3 region is CASSLGVKTEAFL. As DNA, the CDR3 is TGTGCCAGCAGCTTGGGGGTGAAGACTGAAGCTTTCCTT.

This clonotype has more than one count but fewer than ten. The chain has TRBV6-1 and TRBJ1-2; D remains unclear. This CDR3 spans 11 amino acids. Trimming shortened V by 10 bases and J by 7 bases, and 13 bases separated the two germline ends. Per germline, CDR1 MNHNS and CDR2 SASEGT. The CDR3 loop is CANSTSGGYTF. The DNA for the CDR3 is TGTGCCAACTCCACGTCGGGTGGCTACACCTTC.

This clonotype has more than one count but fewer than ten. V and J are TRBV12-3 or TRBV12-4 and TRBJ2-2; the D is unclear. There are 16 residues in the CDR3. Trimming took off 4 bases at V and 0 bases at J, with 12 bases between the two ends. CDR3 in DNA: TGTGCCAGCAGTTCTCGCAGACCCGCGAACACCGGGGAGCTGTTTTTT. This gives the protein CASSSRRPANTGELFF.

The rearrangement joins TRBV5-1 to TRBJ1-1; the D is unclear. Germline CDR1 is SGHRS and CDR2 is YFSETQ. CDR3 length: 14 amino acids. V was pared by 3 bases and J by 4 bases, with 13 bases between. CDR3 loop: CASSSTRPSTEAFF. The CDR3 coding sequence is TGCGCCAGCAGCTCGACCCGGCCCAGCACTGAAGCTTTCTTT.

The chain recombines TRBV12-3 or TRBV12-4 with TRBJ2-4, with 7 bases aligning to TRBD2. This CDR3 region has 15 residues. V lost 6 bases to trimming and J lost 3 bases; unmatched junction nucleotides: 8. CDR3 residues: CASSPRGGGKNIQYF. As DNA, the CDR3 is TGTGCCAGCAGCCCCCGGGGCGGGGGCAAAAACATTCAGTACTTC.

The CDR3 DNA is TGTGCCAGCAGTTTTCGGGGGGCTTTAGGTCAGCCCCAGCATTTT. It yields the protein CASSFRGALGQPQHF. V usage is TRBV28 and J usage is TRBJ1-5; D might be TRBD1 (6 bases). CDR3 length: 15 amino acids. V lost 3 bases, J lost 6 bases, and 15 bases lay in between. Germline CDR1 is MDHEN and CDR2 is SYDVKM.

The chain has TRBV3-1 and TRBJ2-7, with 12 bases that match TRBD2. J was trimmed by 4 bases and V by 4 bases; bases with no gene match: 5. This CDR3 spans 15 amino acids. Germline V gene data show CDR1 as LGHDT and CDR2 as YNNKEL (reference sequence). As DNA, the CDR3 is TGTGCCAGCAGCCGCGGACTAGCGGGGTCTTACGAGCAGTACTTC. As protein: CASSRGLAGSYEQYF.